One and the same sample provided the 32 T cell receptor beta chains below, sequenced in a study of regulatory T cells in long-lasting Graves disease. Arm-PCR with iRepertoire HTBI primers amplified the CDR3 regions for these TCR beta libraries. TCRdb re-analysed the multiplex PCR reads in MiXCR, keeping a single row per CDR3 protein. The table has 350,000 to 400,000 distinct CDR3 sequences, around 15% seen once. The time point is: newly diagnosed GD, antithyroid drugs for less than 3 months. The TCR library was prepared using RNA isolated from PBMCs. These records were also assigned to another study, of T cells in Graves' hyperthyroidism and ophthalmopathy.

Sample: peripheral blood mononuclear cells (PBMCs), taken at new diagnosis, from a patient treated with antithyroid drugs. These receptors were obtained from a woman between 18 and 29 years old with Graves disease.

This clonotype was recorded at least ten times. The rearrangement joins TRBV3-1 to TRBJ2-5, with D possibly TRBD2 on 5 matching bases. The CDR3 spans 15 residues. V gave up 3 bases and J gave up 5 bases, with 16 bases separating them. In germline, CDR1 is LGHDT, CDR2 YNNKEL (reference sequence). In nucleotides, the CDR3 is TGTGCCAGCAGCCATGGGGTAGGAGGCGGGGAGACCCAGTACTTC. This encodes CASSHGVGGGETQYF.

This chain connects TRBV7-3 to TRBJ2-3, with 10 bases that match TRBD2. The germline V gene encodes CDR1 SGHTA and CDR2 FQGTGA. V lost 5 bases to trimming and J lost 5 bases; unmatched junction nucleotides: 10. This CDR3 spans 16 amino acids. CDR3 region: CASSEGAGGLGDTQYF. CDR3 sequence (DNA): TGTGCCAGCAGCGAAGGAGCGGGGGGGCTAGGAGATACGCAGTATTTT. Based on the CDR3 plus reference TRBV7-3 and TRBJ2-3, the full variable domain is GAGVSQTPSNKVTEKGKYVELRCDPISGHTALYWYRQSLGQGPEFLIYFQGTGAADDSGLPNDRFFAVRPEGSVSTLKIQRTERGDSAVYLCASSEGAGGLGDTQYFGPGTRLTVL.

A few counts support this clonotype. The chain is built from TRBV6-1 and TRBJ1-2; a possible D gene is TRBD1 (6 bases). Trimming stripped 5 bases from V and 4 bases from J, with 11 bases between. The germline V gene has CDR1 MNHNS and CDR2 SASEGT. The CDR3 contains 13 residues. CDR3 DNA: TGTGCCAGCAGTCGAGGGGGTGGCTATGGCTACACCTTC. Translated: CASSRGGGYGYTF.

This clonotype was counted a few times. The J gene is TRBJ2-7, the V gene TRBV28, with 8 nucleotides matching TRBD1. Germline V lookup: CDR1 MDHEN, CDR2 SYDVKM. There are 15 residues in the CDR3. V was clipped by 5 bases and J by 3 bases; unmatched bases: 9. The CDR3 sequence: CASSPSQGGGYEQYF. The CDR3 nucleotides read TGTGCCAGCAGTCCATCACAGGGGGGAGGCTACGAGCAGTACTTC.

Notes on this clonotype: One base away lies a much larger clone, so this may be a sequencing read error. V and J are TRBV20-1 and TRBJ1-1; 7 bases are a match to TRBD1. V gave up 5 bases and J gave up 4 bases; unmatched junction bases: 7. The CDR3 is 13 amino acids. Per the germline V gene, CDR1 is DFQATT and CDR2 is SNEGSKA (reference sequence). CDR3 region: CSAEEQGITEAFF. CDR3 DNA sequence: TGCAGTGCTGAAGAACAGGGGATCACTGAAGCTTTCTTT.

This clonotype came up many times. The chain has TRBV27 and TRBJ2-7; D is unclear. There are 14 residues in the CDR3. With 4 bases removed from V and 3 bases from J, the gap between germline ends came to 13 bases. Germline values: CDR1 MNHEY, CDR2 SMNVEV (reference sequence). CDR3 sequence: CASSSTLYSYEQYF. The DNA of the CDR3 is TGTGCCAGCAGTTCCACCCTCTACAGCTACGAGCAGTACTTC.

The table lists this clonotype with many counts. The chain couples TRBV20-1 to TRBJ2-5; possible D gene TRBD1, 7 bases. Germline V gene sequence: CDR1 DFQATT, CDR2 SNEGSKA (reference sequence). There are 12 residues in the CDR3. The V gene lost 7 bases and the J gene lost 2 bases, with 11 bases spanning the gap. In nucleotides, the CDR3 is TGCAGTGATCAGGGGGGACAAGAGACCCAGTACTTC. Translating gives CSDQGGQETQYF.

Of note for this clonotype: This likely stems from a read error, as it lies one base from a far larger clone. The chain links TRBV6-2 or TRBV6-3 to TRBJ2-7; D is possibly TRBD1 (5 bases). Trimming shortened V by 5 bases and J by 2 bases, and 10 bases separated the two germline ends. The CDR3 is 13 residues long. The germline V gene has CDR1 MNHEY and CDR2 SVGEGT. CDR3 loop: CASSAAGTYEQYF. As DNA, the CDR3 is TGTGCCAGCAGTGCGGCAGGGACCTACGAGCAGTACTTC.

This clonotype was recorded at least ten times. The CDR3 spells CASPKENTGELFF. In DNA form, the CDR3 reads TGCGCCAGCCCGAAAGAGAACACCGGGGAGCTGTTTTTT. J is TRBJ2-2 and V is TRBV5-1, with D uncertain. Trimming left V 7 bases short and J 1 base short, with 8 bases between. Germline CDR1 reads SGHRS; CDR2 reads YFSETQ. There are 13 residues in the CDR3.

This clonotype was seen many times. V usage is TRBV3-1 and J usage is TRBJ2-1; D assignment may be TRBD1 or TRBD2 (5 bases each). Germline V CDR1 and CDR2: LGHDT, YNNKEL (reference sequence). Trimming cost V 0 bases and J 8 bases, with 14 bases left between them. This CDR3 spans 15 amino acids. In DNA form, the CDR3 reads TGTGCCAGCAGCCAAGAAGGGGCTAGCTCGGATGAGCAGTTCTTC. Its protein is CASSQEGASSDEQFF.

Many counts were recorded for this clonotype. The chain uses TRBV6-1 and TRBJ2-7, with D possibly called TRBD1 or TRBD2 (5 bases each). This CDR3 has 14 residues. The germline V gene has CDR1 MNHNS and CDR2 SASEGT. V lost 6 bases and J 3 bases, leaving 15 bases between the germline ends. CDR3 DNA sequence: TGTGCCAGCAGAAGGCCGGGACCAGTCTACGAGCAGTACTTC. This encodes CASRRPGPVYEQYF.

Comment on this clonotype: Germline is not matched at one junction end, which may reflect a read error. CDR3: CASSKGELNNEQFF. In nucleotides, the CDR3 is TGTGCTAGCAGCAAGGGAGAACTAAACAATGAGCAGTTCTTC. V usage is TRBV7-7 and J usage is TRBJ2-1, with a possible D match to TRBD2 (5 bases). In germline, CDR1 is SSHAT, CDR2 FNYEAQ (reference sequence). The CDR3 extends over 14 amino acids.

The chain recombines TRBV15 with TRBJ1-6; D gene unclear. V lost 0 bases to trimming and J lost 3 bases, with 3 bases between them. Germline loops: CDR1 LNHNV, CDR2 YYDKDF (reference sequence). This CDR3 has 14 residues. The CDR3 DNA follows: TGTGCCACCAGCAGAGACAGCTATAATTCACCCCTCCACTTT. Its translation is CATSRDSYNSPLHF.

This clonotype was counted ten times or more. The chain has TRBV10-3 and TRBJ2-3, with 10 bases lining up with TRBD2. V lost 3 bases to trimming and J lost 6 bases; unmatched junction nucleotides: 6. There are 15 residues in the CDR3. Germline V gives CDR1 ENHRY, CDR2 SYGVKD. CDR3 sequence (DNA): TGTGCCATCAGTGAACTAGCGGGATCTACGGATACGCAGTATTTT. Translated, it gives CAISELAGSTDTQYF.

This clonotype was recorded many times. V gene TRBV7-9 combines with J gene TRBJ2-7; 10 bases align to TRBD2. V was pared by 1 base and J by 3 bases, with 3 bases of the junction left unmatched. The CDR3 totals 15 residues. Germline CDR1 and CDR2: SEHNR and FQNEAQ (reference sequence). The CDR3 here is CASSLETSGFYEQYF. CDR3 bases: TGTGCCAGCAGCTTAGAGACTAGCGGGTTCTACGAGCAGTACTTC.

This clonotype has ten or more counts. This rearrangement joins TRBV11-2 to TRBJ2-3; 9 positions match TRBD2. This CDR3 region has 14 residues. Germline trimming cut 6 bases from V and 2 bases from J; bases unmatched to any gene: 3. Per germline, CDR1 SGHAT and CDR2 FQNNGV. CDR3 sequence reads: CASRKRGVTDTQYF. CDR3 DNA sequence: TGTGCCAGCAGAAAGCGGGGGGTCACAGATACGCAGTATTTT.

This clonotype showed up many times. The CDR3 loop reads CASSQGQGGGYTF. The CDR3 DNA reads as TGTGCCAGCAGCCAGGGACAGGGAGGTGGCTACACCTTC. The rearrangement links TRBV11-2 to TRBJ1-2; TRBD1 matches at 9 bases. V was clipped by 5 bases and J by 7 bases; unmatched bases: 5. Germline CDR1 and CDR2: SGHAT and FQNNGV. The CDR3 totals 13 residues.

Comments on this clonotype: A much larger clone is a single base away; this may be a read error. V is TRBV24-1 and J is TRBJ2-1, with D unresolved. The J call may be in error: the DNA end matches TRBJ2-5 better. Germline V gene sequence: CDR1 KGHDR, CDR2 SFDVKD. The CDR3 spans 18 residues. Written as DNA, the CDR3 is TGTGCCACCAGTGGTCCTAGTGGTGGTCCGGCGGCGTGGGAGACCCAGTACTTC. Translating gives CATSGPSGGPAAWETQYF.

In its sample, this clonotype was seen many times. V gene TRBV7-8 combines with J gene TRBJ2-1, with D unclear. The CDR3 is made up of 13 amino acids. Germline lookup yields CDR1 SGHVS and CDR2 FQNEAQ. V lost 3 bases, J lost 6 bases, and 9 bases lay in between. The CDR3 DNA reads TGTGCCAGCAGCTTTGGACCAAGCAATGAGCAGTTCTTC. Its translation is CASSFGPSNEQFF.

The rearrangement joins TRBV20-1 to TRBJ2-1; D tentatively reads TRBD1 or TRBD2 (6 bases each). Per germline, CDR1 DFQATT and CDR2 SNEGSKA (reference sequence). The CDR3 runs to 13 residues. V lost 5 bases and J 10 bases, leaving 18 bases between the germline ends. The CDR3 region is CSASRRGGPEQFF. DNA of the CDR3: TGCAGTGCTTCACGAAGAGGGGGGCCAGAGCAGTTCTTC.

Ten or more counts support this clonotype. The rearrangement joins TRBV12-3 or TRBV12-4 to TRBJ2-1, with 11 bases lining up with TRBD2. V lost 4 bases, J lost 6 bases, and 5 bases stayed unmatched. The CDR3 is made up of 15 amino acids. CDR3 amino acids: CASSSLAGGRNEQFF. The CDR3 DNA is TGTGCCAGCAGTTCCCTAGCGGGGGGCCGCAATGAGCAGTTCTTC.

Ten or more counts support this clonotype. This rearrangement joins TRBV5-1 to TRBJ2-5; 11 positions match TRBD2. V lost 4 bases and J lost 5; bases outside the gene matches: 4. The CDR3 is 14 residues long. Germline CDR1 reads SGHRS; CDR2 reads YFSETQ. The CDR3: CASSPIAGGETQYF. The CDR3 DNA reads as TGCGCCAGCAGCCCTATAGCGGGAGGGGAGACCCAGTACTTC.

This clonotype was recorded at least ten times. CDR3 protein: CASSPLEYNEQFF. For the CDR3, the DNA is TGTGCCAGCTCACCACTGGAGTACAATGAGCAGTTCTTC. J is TRBJ2-1 and V is TRBV18; D remains ambiguous. Germline V lookup: CDR1 KGHSH, CDR2 LQKENI. Trimming removed 1 base from V and 4 bases from J, with 5 bases in between. The CDR3 has 13 residues. Full variable domain (remainder filled in from reference TRBV18 and TRBJ2-1): NAGVMQNPRHLVRRRGQEARLRCSPMKGHSHVYWYRQLPEEGLKFMVYLQKENIIDESGMPKERFSAEFPKEGPSILRIQQVVRGDSAAYFCASSPLEYNEQFFGPGTRLTVL.

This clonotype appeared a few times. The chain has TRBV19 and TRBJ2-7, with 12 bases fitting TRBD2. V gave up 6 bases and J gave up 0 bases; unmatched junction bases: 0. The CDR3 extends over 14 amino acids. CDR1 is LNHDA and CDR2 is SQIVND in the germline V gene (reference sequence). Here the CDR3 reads CASRTSGSSYEQYF. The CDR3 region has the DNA TGTGCCAGTAGGACTAGCGGGAGCTCCTACGAGCAGTACTTC.

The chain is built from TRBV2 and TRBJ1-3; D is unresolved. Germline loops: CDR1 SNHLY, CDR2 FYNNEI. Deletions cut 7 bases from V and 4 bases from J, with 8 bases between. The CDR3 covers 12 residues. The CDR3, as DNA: TGTGCCAGCACCGGGGAGGGAAACACCATATATTTT. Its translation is CASTGEGNTIYF.

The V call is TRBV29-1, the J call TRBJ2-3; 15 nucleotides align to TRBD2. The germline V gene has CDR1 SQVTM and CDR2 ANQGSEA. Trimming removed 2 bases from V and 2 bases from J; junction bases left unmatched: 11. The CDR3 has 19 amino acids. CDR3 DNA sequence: TGCAGCGTTGAAACGACGTCCGGGACTAGCGGGAGGTCCACAGATACGCAGTATTTT. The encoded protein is CSVETTSGTSGRSTDTQYF.

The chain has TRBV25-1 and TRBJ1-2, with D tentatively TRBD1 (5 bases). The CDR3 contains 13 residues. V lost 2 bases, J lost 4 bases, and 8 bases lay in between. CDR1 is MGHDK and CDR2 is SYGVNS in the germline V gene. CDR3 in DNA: TGTGCCAGCAGTGAACAGGGCGCCTATGGCTACACCTTC. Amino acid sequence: CASSEQGAYGYTF.

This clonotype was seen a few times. The chain's CDR3 is CASSFRGSAEAFF. The CDR3 region has the DNA TGTGCCAGCAGTTTCCGGGGGTCAGCTGAAGCTTTCTTT. The chain links TRBV6-9 to TRBJ1-1; weak D call: TRBD1 (5 bases). This CDR3 is built from 13 residues. The germline V gene encodes CDR1 MNHGY and CDR2 SVAAGI. V shed 4 bases and J shed 6 bases, with 12 bases lying between them.

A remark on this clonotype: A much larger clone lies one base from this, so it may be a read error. CDR3 loop: CASSFLVDRNSEAFF. The CDR3 DNA is TGCGCCAGCAGCTTTTTAGTAGACAGGAACAGTGAAGCTTTCTTT. V usage is TRBV5-1 and J usage is TRBJ1-1; D possibly corresponds to TRBD1 (6 bases). The CDR3 has 15 amino acids. Germline CDR1 reads SGHRS; CDR2 reads YFSETQ.

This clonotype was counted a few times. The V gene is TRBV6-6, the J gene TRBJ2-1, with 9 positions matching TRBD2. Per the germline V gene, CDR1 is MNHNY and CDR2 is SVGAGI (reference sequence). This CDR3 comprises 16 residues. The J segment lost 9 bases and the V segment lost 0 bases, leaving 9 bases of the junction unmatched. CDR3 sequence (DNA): TGTGCCAGCAGTTACTCGAGGGCGGGGGGGCCGGGTGAGCAGTTCTTC. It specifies CASSYSRAGGPGEQFF.

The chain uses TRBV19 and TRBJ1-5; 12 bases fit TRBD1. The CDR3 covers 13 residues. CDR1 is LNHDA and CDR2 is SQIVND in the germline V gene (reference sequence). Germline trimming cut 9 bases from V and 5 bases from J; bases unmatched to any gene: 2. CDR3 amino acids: CASGTGGDQPQHF. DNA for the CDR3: TGTGCCAGCGGGACAGGGGGCGATCAGCCCCAGCATTTT.

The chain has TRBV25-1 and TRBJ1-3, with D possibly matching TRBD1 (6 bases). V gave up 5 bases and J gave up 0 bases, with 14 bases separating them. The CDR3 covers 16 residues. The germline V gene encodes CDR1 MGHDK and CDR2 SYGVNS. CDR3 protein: CASSPSDRNSGNTIYF. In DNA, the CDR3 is TGTGCCAGCAGTCCCTCGGACAGAAACTCTGGAAACACCATATATTTT.